This TCR beta chain appears in the sequencing data of a study of cytomegalovirus exposure and HLA in healthy donors. Per germline, CDR1 MNHEY and CDR2 SVGAGI. This CDR3 region has 16 residues. Trimming left V 0 bases short and J 3 bases short, with 14 bases between. The PCR ran on 60 Vbeta and 13 Jbeta primers. Here immunoSEQ multiplex PCR was the method, and the copy in TCRdb shows in-frame clones only, minus some. The sample consists of roughly 120,000 clones, approximately 83% of them appearing once. This chain connects TRBV6-5 to TRBJ1-1; D is perhaps TRBD1 (6 bases). The receptor was isolated from a woman aged 18-35 years in good health and CMV-seronegative. Sequences were obtained from PBMCs. The CDR3: CASSYSSTGRDTEAFF. CDR3 sequence (DNA): TGTGCCAGCAGTTACTCTTCGACAGGCCGAGACACTGAAGCTTTCTTT.